This T cell receptor beta chain was documented in a study of blood T cells in healthy people across ages. Broader study findings: Unknown CMV status may confound age-related changes in expanded clones. Long-lived and aged donors differed, with more naive CD4+ cells and higher diversity in the long-lived.

Alongside a J-beta primer mix, a sample-barcoded 5' primer served in a second PCR lasting about 7 to 11 cycles. TCRdb fed the 5' RACE reads into MiXCR, producing one record per CDR3 protein. The profile covers around 940,000 distinct CDR3 sequences, with roughly 50% appearing a single time and about 21% taken by the ten largest. Of note for this clonotype: Its antigen is undetermined.

Trimming pared 7 bases from V and 4 bases from J, leaving 13 bases between. The CDR3 loop spans 14 amino acids. Isolation per sample recovered at least 7 million PBMCs. The rearrangement links TRBV12-3 or TRBV12-4 to TRBJ2-2, with D perhaps matching TRBD2 (6 bases). The specimen was blood. This receptor was obtained from a woman between 55 and 75 years old in good health. This CDR3 reads CASINAGSTGELFF. The CDR3, as DNA: TGTGCCAGCATAAATGCGGGGTCCACCGGGGAGCTGTTTTTT.